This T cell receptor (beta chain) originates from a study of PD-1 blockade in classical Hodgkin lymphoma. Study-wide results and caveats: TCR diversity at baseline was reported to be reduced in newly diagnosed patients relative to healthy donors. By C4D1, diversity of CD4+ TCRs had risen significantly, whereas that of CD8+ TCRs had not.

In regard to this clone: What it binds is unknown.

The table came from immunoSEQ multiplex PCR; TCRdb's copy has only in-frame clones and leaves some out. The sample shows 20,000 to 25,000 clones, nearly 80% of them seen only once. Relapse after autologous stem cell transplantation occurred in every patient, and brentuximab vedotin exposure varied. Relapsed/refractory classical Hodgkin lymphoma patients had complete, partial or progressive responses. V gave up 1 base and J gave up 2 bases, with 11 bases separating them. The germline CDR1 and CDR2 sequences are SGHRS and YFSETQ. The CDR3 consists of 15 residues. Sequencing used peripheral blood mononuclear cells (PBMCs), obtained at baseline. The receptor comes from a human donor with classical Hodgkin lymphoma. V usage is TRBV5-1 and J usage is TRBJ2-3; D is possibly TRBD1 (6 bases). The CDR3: CASSLLRGPTDTQYF. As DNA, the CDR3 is TGCGCCAGCAGCTTGCTCAGGGGCCCCACAGATACGCAGTATTTT.